This T cell receptor (beta chain) was recorded in a study of T cell responses to AZD1222 COVID-19 vaccine. As concerns this clone: Antigen unknown.

TCRdb's copy holds only in-frame clones and misses some; the assay was immunoSEQ multiplex PCR. The table has 140,000 to 150,000 clones, 80% to 85% seen once. Study outcomes and limitations: The span of vaccine-associated CD4 TCRs extended across spike, with dominance at 160-218 and 743-854. Two doses of AZD1222 preceded a rise in Spike-specific TCR breadth and depth. Females made up more of the donors, who were largely white British, and clonal diversity may have come out too low.

Germline assignment: CDR1 SGDLS and CDR2 YYNGEE. There are 12 residues in the CDR3. V was pared by 4 bases and J by 4 bases, with 8 bases between. This TCR was recovered from an adult in good health. Sequenced material: peripheral blood, taken on day 0 of MenACWY control vaccination. The genes are TRBV9 and TRBJ1-2; D uncertain. The DNA of the CDR3 is TGTGCCAGCAGCCTCAGTACCTATGGCTACACCTTC. Encoded protein: CASSLSTYGYTF.